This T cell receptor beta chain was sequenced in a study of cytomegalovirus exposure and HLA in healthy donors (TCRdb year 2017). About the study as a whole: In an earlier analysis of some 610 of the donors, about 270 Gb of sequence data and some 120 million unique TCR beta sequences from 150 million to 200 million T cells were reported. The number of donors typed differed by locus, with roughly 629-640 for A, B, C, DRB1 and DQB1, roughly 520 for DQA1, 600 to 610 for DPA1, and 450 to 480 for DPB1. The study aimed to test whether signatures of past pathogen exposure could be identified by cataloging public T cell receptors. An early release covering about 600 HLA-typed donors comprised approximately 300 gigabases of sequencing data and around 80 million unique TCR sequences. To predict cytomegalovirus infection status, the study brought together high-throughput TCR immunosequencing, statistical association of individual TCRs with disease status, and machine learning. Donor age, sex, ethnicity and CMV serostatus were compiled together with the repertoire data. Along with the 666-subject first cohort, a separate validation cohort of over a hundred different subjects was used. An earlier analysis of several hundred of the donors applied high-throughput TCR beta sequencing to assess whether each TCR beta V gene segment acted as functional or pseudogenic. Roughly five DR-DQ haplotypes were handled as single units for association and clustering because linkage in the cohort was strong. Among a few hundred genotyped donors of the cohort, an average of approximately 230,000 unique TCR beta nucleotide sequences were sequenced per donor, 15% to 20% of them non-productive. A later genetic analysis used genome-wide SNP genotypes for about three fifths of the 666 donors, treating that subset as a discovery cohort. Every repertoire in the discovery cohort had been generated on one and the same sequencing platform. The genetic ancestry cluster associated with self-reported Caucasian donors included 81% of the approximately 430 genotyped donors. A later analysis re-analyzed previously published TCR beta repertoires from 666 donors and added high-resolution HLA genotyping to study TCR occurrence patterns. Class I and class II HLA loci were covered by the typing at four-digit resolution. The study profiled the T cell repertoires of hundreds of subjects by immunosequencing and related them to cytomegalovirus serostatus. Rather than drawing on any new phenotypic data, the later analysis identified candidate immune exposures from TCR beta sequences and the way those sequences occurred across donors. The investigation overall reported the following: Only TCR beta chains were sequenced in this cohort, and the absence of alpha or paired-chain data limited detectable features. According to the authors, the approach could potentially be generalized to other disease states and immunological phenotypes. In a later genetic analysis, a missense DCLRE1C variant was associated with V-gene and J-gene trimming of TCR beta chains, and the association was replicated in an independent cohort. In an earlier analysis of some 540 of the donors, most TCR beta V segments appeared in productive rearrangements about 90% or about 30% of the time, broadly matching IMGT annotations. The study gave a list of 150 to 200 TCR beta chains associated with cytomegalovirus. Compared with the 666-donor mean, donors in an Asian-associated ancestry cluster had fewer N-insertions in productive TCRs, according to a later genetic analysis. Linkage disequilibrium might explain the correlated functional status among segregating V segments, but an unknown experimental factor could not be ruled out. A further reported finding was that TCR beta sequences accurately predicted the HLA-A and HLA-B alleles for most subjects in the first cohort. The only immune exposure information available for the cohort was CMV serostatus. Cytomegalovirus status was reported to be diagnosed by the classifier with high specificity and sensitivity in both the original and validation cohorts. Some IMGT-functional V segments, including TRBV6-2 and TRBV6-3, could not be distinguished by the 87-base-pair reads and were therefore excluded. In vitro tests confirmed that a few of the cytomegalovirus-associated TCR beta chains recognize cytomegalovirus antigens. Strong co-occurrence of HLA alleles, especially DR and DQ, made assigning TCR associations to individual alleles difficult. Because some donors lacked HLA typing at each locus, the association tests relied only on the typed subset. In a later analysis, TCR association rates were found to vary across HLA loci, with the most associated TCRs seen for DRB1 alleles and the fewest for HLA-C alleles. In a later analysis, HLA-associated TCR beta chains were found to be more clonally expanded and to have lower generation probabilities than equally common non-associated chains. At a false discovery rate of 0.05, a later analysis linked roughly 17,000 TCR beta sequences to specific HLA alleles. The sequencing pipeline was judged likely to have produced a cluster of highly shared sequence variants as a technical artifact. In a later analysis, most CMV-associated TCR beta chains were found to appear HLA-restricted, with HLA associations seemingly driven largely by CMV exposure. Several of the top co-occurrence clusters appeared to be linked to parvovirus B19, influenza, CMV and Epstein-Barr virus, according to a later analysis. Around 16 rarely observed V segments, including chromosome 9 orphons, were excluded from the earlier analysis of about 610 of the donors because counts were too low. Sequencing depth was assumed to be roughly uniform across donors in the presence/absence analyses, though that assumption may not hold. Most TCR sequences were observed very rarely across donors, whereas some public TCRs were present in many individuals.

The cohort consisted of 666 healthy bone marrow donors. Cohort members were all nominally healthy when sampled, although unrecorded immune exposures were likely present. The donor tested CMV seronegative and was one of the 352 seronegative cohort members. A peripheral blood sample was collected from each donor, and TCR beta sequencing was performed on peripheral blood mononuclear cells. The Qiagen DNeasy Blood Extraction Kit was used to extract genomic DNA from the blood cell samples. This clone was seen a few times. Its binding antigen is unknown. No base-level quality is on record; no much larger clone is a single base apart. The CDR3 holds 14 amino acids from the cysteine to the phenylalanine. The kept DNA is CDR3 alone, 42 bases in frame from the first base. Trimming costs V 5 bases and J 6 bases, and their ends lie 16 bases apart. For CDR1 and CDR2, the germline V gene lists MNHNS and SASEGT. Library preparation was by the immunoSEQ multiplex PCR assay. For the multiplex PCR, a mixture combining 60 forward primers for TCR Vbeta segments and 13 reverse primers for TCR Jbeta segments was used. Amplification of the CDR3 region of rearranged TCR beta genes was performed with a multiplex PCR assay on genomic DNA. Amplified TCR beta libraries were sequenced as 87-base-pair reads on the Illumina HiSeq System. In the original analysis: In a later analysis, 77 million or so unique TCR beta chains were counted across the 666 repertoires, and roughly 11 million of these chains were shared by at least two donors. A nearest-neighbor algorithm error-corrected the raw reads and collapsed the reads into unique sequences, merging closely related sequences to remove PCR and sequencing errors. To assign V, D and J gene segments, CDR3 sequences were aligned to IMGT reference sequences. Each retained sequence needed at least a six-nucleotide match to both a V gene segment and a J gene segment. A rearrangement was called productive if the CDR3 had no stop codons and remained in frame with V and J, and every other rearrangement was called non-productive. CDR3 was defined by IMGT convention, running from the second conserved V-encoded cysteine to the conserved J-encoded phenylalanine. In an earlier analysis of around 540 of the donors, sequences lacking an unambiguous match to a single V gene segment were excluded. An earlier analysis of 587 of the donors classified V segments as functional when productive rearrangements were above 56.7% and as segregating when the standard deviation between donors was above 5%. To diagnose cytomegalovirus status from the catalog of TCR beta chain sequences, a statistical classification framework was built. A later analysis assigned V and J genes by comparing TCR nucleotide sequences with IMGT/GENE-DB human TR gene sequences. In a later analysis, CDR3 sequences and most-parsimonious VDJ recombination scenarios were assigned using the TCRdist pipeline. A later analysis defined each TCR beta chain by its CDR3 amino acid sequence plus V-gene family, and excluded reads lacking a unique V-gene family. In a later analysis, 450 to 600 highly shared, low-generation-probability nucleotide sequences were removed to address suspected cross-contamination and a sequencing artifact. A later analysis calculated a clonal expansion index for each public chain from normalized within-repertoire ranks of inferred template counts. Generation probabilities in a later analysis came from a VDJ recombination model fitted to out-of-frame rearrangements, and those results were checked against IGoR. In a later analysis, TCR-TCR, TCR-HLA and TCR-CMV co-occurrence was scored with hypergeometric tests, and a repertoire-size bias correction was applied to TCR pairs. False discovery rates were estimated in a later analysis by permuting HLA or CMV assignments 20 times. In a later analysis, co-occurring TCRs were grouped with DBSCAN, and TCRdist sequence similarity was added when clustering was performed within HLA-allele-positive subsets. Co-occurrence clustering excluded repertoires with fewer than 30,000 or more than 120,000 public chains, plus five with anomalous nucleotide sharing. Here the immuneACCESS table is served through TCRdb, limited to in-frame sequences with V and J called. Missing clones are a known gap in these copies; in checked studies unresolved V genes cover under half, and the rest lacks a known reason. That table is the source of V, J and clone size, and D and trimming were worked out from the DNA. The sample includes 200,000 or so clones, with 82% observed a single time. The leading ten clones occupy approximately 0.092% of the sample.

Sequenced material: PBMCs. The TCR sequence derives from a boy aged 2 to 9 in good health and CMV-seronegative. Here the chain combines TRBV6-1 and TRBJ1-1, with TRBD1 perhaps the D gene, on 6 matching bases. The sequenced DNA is TGTGCCAGCAGTATACAGGGTCGTAACGCTGAAGCTTTCTTT. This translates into CASSIQGRNAEAFF.